The present entry profiles one TCR beta chain with its context. Generated by immunoSEQ multiplex PCR, the TCRdb table keeps only in-frame clones and is missing some. The sample yields 120,000 or so clones, around 77% seen once. The data were taken from a study of blood T cell repertoires in COVID-19. In germline, CDR1 is SGHRS, CDR2 YFSETQ. With 4 bases removed from V and 5 bases from J, the gap between germline ends came to 8 bases. The CDR3 consists of 12 residues. This receptor was taken from a human donor in a cohort sampled during active COVID-19. The sample was peripheral blood. This rearrangement joins TRBV5-1 to TRBJ2-3; D not resolved. The CDR3 region is CASSRFGDTQYF. The CDR3 coding sequence is TGCGCCAGCAGCCGATTCGGAGATACGCAGTATTTT.